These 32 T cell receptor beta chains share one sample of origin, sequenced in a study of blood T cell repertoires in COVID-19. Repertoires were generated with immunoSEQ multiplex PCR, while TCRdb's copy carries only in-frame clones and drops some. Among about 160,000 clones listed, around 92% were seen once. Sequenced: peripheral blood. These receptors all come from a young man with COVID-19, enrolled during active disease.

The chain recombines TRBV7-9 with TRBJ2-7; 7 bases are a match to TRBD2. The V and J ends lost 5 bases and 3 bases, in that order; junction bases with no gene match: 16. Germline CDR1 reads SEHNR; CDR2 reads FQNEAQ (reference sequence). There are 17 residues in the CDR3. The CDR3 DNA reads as TGTGCCAGCAGCATTGAGACTAGCTGGGAGACGATCTACGAGCAGTACTTC. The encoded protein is CASSIETSWETIYEQYF.

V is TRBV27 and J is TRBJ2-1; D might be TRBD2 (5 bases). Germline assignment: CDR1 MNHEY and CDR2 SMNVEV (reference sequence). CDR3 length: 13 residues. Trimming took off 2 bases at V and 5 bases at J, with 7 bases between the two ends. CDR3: CASSLQTNNEQFF. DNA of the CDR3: TGTGCCAGCAGTTTACAGACTAACAATGAGCAGTTCTTC.

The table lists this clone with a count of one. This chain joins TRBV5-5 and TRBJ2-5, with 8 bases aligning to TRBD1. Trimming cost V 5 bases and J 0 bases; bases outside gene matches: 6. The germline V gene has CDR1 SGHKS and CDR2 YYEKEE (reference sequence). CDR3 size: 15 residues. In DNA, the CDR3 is TGTGCCAGCAGTTCCGGACAGGGCAACCAAGAGACCCAGTACTTC. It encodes CASSSGQGNQETQYF.

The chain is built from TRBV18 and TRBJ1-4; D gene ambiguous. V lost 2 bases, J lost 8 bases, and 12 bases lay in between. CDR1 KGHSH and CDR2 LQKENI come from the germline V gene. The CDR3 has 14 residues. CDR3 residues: CASSPYVEEEKLFF. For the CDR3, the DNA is TGTGCCAGCTCACCATACGTTGAGGAGGAAAAACTGTTTTTT.

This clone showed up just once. The CDR3 spells CASSYSTGGRGQPQHF. In nucleotides, the CDR3 is TGTGCCAGCAGTTACTCTACAGGGGGACGAGGTCAGCCCCAGCATTTT. The genes are TRBV6-2 or TRBV6-3 and TRBJ1-5; 8 bases map to TRBD1. CDR3 size: 16 residues. CDR1 is MNHEY and CDR2 is SVGEGT in the germline V gene. V lost 0 bases, J lost 6 bases, and 7 bases stayed unmatched.

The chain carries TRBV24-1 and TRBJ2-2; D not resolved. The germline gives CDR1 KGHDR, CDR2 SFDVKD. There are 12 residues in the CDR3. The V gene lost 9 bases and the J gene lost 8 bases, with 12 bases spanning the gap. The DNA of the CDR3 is TGTGCCACCGAGAACCCGACAGGGGAGCTGTTTTTT. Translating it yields CATENPTGELFF.

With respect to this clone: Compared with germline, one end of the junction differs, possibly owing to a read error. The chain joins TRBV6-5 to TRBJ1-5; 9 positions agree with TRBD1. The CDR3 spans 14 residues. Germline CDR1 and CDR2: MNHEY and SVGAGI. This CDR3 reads CASNAGQGLQPQHF. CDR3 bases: TGCGCCAGCAATGCTGGACAGGGGCTGCAGCCCCAGCATTTT.

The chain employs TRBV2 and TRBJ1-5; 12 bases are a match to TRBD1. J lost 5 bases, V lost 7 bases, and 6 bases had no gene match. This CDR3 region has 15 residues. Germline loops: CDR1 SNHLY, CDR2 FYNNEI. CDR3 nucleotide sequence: TGTGCCAGCAATATGGGGACAGGGGGCTATCAGCCCCAGCATTTT. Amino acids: CASNMGTGGYQPQHF.

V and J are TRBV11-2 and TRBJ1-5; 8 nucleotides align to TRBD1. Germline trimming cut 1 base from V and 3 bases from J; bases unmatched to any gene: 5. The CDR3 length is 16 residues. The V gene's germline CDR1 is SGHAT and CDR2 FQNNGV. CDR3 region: CASSLGHRGFNQPQHF. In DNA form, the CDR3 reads TGTGCCAGCAGCTTAGGGCACAGGGGGTTCAATCAGCCCCAGCATTTT.

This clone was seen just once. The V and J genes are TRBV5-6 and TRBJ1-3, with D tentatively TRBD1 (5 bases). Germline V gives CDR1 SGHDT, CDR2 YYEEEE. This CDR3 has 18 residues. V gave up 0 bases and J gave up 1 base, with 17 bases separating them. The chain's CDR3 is CASSLEWRGMSSGNTIYF. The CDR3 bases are TGTGCCAGCAGCTTGGAATGGCGGGGGATGAGTTCTGGAAACACCATATATTTT. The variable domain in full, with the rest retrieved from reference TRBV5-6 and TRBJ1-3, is DAGVTQSPTHLIKTRGQQVTLRCSPKSGHDTVSWYQQALGQGPQFIFQYYEEEERQRGNFPDRFSGHQFPNYSSELNVNALLLGDSALYLCASSLEWRGMSSGNTIYFGEGSWLTVV.

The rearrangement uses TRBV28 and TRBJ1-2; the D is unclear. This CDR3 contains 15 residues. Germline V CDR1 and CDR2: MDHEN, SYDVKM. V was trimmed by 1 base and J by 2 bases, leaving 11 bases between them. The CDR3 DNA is TGTGCCAGCAGTTTATTGCTACGGTCCAACTATGGCTACACCTTC. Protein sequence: CASSLLLRSNYGYTF.

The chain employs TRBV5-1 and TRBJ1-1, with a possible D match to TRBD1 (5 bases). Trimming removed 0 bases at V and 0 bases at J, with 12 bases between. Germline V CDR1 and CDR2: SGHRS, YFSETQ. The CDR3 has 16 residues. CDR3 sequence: CASSLAGGFMNTEAFF. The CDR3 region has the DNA TGCGCCAGCAGCTTGGCCGGGGGGTTCATGAACACTGAAGCTTTCTTT.

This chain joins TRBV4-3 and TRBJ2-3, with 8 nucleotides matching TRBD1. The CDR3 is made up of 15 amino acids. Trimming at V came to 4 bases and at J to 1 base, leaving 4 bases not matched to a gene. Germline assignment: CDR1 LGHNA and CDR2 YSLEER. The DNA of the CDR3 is TGCGCCAGCAGCCCTCAGGGGGCAGGCACAGATACGCAGTATTTT. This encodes CASSPQGAGTDTQYF.

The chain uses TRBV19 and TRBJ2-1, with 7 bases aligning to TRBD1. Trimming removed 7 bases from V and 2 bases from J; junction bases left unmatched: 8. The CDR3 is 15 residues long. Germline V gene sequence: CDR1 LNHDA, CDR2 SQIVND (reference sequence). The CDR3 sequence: CASKRGTDTYNEQFF. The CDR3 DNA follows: TGTGCCAGTAAAAGGGGGACAGATACCTACAATGAGCAGTTCTTC.

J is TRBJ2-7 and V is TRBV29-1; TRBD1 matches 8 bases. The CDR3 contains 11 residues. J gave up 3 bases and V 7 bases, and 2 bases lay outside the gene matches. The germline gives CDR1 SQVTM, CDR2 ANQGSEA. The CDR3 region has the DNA TGCAGCGCCGGACAGGGCTACGAGCAGTACTTC. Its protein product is CSAGQGYEQYF.

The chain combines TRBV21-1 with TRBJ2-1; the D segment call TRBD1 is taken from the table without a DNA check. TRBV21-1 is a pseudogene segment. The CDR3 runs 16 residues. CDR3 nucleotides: TGTGCCAGCAGTCTACTTACAGGGGGGCCCTACAATGAGCAGTTCTTC. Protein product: CASSLLTGGPYNEQFF.

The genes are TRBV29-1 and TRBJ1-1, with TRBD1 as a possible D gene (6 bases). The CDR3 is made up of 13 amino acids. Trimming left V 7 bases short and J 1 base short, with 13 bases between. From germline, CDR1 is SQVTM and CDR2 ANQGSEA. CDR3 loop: CSATGRPNTEAFF. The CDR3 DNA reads TGCAGCGCTACAGGGAGACCGAACACTGAAGCTTTCTTT.

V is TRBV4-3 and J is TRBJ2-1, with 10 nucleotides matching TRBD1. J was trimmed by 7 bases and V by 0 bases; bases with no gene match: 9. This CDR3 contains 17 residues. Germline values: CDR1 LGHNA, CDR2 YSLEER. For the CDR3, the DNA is TGCGCCAGCAGCCAAGATATGACAGGGGGCGGTAAGAATGAGCAGTTCTTC. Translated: CASSQDMTGGGKNEQFF.

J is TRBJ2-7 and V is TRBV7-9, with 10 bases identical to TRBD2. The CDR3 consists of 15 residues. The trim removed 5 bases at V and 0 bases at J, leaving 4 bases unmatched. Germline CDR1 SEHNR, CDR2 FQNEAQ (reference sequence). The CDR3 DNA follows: TGTGCCAGCAGCGTTAGCGGGGGGATCTCCTACGAGCAGTACTTC. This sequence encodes CASSVSGGISYEQYF.

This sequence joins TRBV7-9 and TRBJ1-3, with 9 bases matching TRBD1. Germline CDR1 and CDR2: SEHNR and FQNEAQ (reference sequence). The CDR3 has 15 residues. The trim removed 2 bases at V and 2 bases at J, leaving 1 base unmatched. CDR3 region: CASSLTGGPGNTIYF. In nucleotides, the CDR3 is TGTGCCAGCAGCTTAACAGGGGGCCCTGGAAACACCATATATTTT.

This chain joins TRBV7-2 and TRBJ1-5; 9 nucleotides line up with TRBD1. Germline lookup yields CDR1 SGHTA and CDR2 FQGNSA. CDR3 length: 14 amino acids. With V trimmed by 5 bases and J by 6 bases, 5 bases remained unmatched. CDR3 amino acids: CASSLDRGGQPQHF. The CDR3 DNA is TGTGCCAGCAGCCTGGACAGGGGAGGTCAGCCCCAGCATTTT.

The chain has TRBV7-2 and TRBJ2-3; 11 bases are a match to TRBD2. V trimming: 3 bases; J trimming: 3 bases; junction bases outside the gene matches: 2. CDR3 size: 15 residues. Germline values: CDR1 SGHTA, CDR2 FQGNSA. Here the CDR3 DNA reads TGTGCCAGCAGCTTTGCTAGCGGGAGGACAGATACGCAGTATTTT. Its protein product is CASSFASGRTDTQYF. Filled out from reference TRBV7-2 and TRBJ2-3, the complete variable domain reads GAGVSQSPSNKVTEKGKDVELRCDPISGHTALYWYRQSLGQGLEFLIYFQGNSAPDKSGLPSDRFSAERTGGSVSTLTIQRTQQEDSAVYLCASSFASGRTDTQYFGPGTRLTVL.

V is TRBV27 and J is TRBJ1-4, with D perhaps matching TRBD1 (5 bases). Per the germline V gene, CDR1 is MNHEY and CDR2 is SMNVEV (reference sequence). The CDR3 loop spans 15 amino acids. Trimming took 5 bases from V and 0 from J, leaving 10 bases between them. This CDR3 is CASSPTDTTNEKLFF. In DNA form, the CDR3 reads TGTGCCAGCAGTCCGACAGATACAACTAATGAAAAACTGTTTTTT. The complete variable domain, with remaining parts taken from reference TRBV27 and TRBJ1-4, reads EAQVTQNPRYLITVTGKKLTVTCSQNMNHEYMSWYRQDPGLGLRQIYYSMNVEVTDKGDVPEGYKVSRKEKRNFPLILESPSPNQTSLYFCASSPTDTTNEKLFFGSGTQLSVL.

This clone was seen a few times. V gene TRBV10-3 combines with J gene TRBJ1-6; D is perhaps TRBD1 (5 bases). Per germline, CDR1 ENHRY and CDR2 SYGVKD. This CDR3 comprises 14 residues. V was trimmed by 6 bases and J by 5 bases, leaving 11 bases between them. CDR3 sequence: CAIRERQNNSPLHF. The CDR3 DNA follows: TGTGCCATCAGGGAAAGACAGAATAATTCACCCCTCCACTTT.

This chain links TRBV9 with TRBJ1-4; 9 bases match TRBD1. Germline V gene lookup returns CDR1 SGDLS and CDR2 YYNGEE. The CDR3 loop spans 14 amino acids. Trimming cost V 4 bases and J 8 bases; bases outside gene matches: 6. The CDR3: CASSPGQGREKLFF. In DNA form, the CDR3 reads TGTGCCAGCAGCCCGGGACAGGGTCGGGAAAAACTGTTTTTT.

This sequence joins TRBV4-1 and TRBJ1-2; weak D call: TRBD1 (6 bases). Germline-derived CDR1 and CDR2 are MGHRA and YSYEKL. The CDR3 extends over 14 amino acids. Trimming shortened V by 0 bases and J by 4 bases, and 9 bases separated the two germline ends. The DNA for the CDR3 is TGCGCCAGCAGCCAAGATAACAGGGCCTATGGCTACACCTTC. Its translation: CASSQDNRAYGYTF.

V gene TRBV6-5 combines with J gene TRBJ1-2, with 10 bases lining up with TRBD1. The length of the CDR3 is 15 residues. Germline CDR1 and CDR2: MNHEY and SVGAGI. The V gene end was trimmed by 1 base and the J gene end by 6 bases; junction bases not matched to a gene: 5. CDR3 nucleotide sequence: TGTGCCAGCAGTTACTGGGACAGGGGTGAAGATGGCTACACCTTC. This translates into CASSYWDRGEDGYTF.

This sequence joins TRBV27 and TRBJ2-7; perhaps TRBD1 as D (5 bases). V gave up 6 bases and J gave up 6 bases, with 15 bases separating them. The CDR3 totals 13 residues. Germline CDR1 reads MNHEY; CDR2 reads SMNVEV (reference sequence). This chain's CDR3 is CASSPSPRGEQYF. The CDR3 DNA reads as TGTGCCAGCAGCCCGAGCCCAAGGGGCGAGCAGTACTTC.

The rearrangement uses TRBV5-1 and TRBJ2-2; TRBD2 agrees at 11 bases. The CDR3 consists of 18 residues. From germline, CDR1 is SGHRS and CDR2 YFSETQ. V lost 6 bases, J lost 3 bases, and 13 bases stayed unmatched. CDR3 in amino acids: CASTWGTSGPRDTGELFF. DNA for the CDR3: TGCGCCAGCACCTGGGGGACTAGCGGCCCTAGGGACACCGGGGAGCTGTTTTTT. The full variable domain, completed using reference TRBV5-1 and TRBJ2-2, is KAGVTQTPRYLIKTRGQQVTLSCSPISGHRSVSWYQQTPGQGLQFLFEYFSETQRNKGNFPGRFSGRQFSNSRSEMNVSTLELGDSALYLCASTWGTSGPRDTGELFFGEGSRLTVL.

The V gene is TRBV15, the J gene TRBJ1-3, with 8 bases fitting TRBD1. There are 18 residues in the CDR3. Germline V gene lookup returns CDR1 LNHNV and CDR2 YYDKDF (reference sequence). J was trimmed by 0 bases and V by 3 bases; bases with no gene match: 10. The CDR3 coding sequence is TGTGCCACCAGCAGTGGGGGGGGGACAGGTGCCTCTGGAAACACCATATATTTT. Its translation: CATSSGGGTGASGNTIYF.

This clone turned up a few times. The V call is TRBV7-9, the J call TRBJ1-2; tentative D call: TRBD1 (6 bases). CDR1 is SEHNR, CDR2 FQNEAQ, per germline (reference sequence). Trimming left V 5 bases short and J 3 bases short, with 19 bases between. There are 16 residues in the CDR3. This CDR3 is CASSELAGVGDYGYTF. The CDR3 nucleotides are TGTGCCAGCAGCGAGCTTGCAGGGGTAGGGGACTATGGCTACACCTTC.

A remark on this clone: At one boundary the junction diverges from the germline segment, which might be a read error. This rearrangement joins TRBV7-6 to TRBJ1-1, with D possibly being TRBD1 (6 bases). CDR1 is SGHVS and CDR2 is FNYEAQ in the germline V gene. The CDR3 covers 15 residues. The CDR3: CASSVAGTMNTEAFF. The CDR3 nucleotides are TGTGCCAGCAGCGTAGCCGGGACAATGAACACTGAAGCTTTCTTT.